This is a list of T cell receptor beta chains from one sample in a study of blood T cell repertoires in COVID-19. The table came from immunoSEQ multiplex PCR; TCRdb's copy has only in-frame clones and leaves some out. The sample lists around 94,000 clones, roughly 80% seen once, with under 20% in the top ten. Sequencing was done on a sample of peripheral blood. The receptors were gathered from a human donor in a cohort sampled during active COVID-19. Both conserved end residues are part of each CDR3. D genes are given only for firm matches. The size entry is marked missing in some rows and otherwise reads once, few, many or a size class.

j_call: TRBJ2-1; v_call: TRBV9; d_call: NA; clone_size: NA; cdr3_nt: TGTGCCAGCAGTCCAAGATTCGGACTCATCAATGAGCAGTTCTTC; cdr3_aa: CASSPRFGLINEQFF
j_call: TRBJ1-6; v_call: TRBV18; d_call: NA; clone_size: NA; cdr3_nt: TGTGCCAGCTCACCTGCCGTGAGTCGGAGCTCCTATAATTCACCCCTCCACTTT; cdr3_aa: CASSPAVSRSSYNSPLHF
j_call: TRBJ2-2; v_call: TRBV21-1; d_call: NA; clone_size: NA; cdr3_nt: TGTGCGATGGGGGACTTACCGAACACCGGGGAGCTGTTTTTT; cdr3_aa: CAMGDLPNTGELFF
j_call: TRBJ2-5; v_call: TRBV24-1; d_call: TRBD1; clone_size: NA; cdr3_nt: TGTGCCACCAGTGTCGGGACAGGGTTCCAAGAGACCCAGTACTTC; cdr3_aa: CATSVGTGFQETQYF
j_call: TRBJ1-6; v_call: TRBV28; d_call: TRBD1; clone_size: NA; cdr3_nt: TGTGCCAGCGGGGGGACAGCCCGTTCACCCCTCCACTTT; cdr3_aa: CASGGTARSPLHF
j_call: TRBJ1-2; v_call: TRBV18; d_call: NA; clone_size: NA; cdr3_nt: TGTGCCAGCTCGCTCAATACGGCAGGGACTAACTATGGCTACACCTTC; cdr3_aa: CASSLNTAGTNYGYTF
j_call: TRBJ1-1; v_call: TRBV5-1; d_call: NA; clone_size: NA; cdr3_nt: TGCGCCAGCAGGTCACCGTCGGGCACTGAAGCTTTCTTT; cdr3_aa: CASRSPSGTEAFF
j_call: TRBJ2-1; v_call: TRBV3-1/TRBV3-2; d_call: NA; clone_size: NA; cdr3_nt: TGTGCCAGCAGCCAAGATTCCTACTCGCATGAGCAGTTCTTC; cdr3_aa: CASSQDSYSHEQFF
j_call: TRBJ2-7; v_call: TRBV11-2; d_call: TRBD2; clone_size: NA; cdr3_nt: TGTGCCAGCAGCCTACTAGCGGGCGTCTCCTACGAGCAGTACTTC; cdr3_aa: CASSLLAGVSYEQYF
j_call: TRBJ2-7; v_call: TRBV6-5; d_call: TRBD2; clone_size: NA; cdr3_nt: TGTGCCAGCAGTTACGACACTAGCGGAATATACGAGCAGTACTTC; cdr3_aa: CASSYDTSGIYEQYF
j_call: TRBJ1-3; v_call: TRBV7-6; d_call: NA; clone_size: NA; cdr3_nt: TGTGCCAGCAGCTTAGGAGGTCGGAACTCTGGAAACACCATATATTTT; cdr3_aa: CASSLGGRNSGNTIYF
j_call: TRBJ1-1; v_call: TRBV10-3; d_call: NA; clone_size: NA; cdr3_nt: TGTGCCATCAGTGAGGGGACATCCCCGGGCACTGAAGCTTTCTTT; cdr3_aa: CAISEGTSPGTEAFF
j_call: TRBJ2-5; v_call: TRBV3-1/TRBV3-2; d_call: NA; clone_size: NA; cdr3_nt: TGTGCCAGCAGCCTTGGGACATCCCAAGAGACCCAGTACTTC; cdr3_aa: CASSLGTSQETQYF
j_call: TRBJ2-7; v_call: TRBV5-1; d_call: NA; clone_size: once; cdr3_nt: TGCGCCAGCAGCTTAACCCCCAGGAAGAGCTCCTACGAGCAGTACTTC; cdr3_aa: CASSLTPRKSSYEQYF
j_call: TRBJ2-7; v_call: TRBV6-6; d_call: TRBD1; clone_size: NA; cdr3_nt: TGTGCCAGCAGTTACTCCGGACAGGGTGTCTACGAGCAGTACTTC; cdr3_aa: CASSYSGQGVYEQYF
j_call: TRBJ2-7; v_call: TRBV19; d_call: NA; clone_size: NA; cdr3_nt: TGTGCCAGTAGTATAACTTCCGGACAGTCCTACGAGCAGTACTTC; cdr3_aa: CASSITSGQSYEQYF
j_call: TRBJ2-1; v_call: TRBV7-6; d_call: NA; clone_size: NA; cdr3_nt: TGTGCCAGCAGCGTGAGTCAGGGATCCTACAATGAGCAGTTCTTC; cdr3_aa: CASSVSQGSYNEQFF
j_call: TRBJ2-7; v_call: TRBV18; d_call: NA; clone_size: NA; cdr3_nt: TGTGCCAGCTCACCACGGACACTATCACCAACCCACTACGAGCAGTACTTC; cdr3_aa: CASSPRTLSPTHYEQYF